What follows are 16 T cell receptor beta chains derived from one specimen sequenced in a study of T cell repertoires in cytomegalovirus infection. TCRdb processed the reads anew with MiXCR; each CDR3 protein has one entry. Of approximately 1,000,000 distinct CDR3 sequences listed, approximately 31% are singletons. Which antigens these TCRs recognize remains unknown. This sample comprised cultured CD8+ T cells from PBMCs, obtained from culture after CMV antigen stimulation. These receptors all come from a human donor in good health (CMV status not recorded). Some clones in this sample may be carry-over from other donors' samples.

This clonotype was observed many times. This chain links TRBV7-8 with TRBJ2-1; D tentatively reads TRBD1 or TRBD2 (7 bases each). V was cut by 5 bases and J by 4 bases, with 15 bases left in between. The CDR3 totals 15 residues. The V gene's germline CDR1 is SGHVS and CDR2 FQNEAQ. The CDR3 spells CASSQGGESYNEQFF. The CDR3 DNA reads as TGTGCCAGCAGCCAGGGGGGGGAGTCTTACAATGAGCAGTTCTTC.

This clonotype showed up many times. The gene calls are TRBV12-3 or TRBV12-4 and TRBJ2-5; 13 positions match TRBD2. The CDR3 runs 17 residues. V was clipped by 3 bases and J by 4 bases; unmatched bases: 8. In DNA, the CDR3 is TGTGCCAGCAGTTTGGGGAGACTAGCGGGGGGACGAGAGACCCAGTACTTC. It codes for CASSLGRLAGGRETQYF.

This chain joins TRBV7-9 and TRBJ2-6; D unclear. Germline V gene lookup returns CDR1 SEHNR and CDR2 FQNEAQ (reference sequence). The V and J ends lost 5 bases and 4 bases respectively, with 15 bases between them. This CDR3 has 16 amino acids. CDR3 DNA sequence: TGTGCCAGCAGCCTTGGCCCCCCAGCAGGGGCCAACGTCCTGACTTTC. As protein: CASSLGPPAGANVLTF.

The CDR3 nucleotides read TGTGCCAGCAGCGTAACAGGGGGGTACGAGCAGTACGTC. Translated: CASSVTGGYEQYV. V is TRBV2 and J is TRBJ2-7, with 8 bases identical to TRBD1. V was clipped by 6 bases and J by 4 bases; unmatched bases: 5. The germline V gene has CDR1 SNHLY and CDR2 FYNNEI. This CDR3 region has 13 residues.

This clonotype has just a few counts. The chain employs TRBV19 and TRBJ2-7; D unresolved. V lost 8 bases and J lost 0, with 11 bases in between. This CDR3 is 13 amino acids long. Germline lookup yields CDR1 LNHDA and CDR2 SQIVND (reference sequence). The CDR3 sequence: CASSAPFSYEQYF. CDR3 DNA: TGTGCCAGTTCGGCACCATTCTCCTACGAGCAGTACTTC.

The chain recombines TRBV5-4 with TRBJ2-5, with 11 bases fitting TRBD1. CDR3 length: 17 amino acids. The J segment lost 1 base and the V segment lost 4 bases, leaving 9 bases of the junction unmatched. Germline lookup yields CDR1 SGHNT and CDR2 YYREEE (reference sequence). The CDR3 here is CASSDPGQGVPQETQYF. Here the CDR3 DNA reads TGTGCCAGCAGCGATCCGGGACAGGGGGTCCCCCAAGAGACCCAGTACTTC.

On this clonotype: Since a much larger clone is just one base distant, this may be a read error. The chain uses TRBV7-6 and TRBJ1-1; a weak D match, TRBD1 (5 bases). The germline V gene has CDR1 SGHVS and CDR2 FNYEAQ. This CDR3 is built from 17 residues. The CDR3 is CASSPSRDLIMNSEAFF. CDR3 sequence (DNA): TGTGCCAGCAGCCCCAGTCGGGACCTTATCATGAACTCTGAAGCTTTCTTT.

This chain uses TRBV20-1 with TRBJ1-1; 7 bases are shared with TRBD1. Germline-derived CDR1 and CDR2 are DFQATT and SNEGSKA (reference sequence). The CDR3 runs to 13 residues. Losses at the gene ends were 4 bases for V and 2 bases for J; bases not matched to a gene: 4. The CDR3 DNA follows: TGCAGTGCTACTAGACAGGGTAACACTGAAGCTTTCTTT. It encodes CSATRQGNTEAFF.

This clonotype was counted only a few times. Here the CDR3 DNA reads TGTGCCAGCAGCACAGGGGGGAGGTGGCAGCCCCAGCATTTT. This encodes CASSTGGRWQPQHF. This rearrangement joins TRBV7-6 to TRBJ1-5, with 8 bases matching TRBD1. V was pared by 5 bases and J by 7 bases, with 7 bases of the junction left unmatched. CDR1 is SGHVS and CDR2 is FNYEAQ in the germline V gene. CDR3 length: 14 amino acids. Looking up the rest from reference TRBV7-6 and TRBJ1-5 gives the full variable domain: GAGVSQSPRYKVTKRGQDVALRCDPISGHVSLYWYRQALGQGPEFLTYFNYEAQQDKSGLPNDRFSAERPEGSISTLTIQRTEQRDSAMYRCASSTGGRWQPQHFGDGTRLSIL.

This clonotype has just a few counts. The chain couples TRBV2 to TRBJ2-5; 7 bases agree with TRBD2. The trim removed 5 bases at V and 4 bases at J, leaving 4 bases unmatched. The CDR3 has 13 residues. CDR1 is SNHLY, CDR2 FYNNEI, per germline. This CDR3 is CASSTPSGETQYF. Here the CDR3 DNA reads TGTGCCAGCAGTACGCCTAGCGGAGAGACCCAGTACTTC. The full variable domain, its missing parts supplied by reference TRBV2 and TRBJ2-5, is EPEVTQTPSHQVTQMGQEVILRCVPISNHLYFYWYRQILGQKVEFLVSFYNNEISEKSEIFDDQFSVERPDGSNFTLKIRSTKLEDSAMYFCASSTPSGETQYFGPGTRLLVL.

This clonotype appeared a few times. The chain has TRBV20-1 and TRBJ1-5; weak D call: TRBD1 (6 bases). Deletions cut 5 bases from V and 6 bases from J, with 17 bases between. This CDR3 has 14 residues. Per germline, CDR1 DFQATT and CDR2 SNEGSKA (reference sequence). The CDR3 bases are TGCAGTGCTGGAGGGGGGTTGGGAATTCAGCCCCAGCATTTT. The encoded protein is CSAGGGLGIQPQHF.

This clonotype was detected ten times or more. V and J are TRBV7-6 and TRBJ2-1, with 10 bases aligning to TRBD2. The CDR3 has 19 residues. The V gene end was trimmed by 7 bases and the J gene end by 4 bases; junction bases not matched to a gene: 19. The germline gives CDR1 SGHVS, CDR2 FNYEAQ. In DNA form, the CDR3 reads TGTGCCAGCACACCGGCGGGGCTAGCGGGGGATTCGGGTTACAATGAGCAGTTCTTC. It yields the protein CASTPAGLAGDSGYNEQFF.

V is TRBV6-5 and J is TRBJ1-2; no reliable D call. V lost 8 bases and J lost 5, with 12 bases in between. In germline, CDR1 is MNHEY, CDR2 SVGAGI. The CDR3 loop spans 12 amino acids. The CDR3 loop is CASHTTGYGYTF. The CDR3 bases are TGTGCCAGCCATACCACGGGATATGGCTACACCTTC.

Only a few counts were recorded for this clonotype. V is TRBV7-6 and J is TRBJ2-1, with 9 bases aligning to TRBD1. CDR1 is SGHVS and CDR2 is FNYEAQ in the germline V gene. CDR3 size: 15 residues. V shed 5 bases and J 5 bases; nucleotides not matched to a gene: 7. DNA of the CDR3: TGTGCCAGCAGCGACTCCGGGACAGGGAACAATGAGCAGTTCTTC. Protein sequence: CASSDSGTGNNEQFF.

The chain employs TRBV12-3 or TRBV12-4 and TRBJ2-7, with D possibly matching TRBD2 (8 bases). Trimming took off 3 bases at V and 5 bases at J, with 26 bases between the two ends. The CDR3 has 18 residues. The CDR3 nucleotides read TGTGCCAGCAGTTTTATATTGCCCCGGGAGGGGGCTGTCGACGAGCAGTACTTC. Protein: CASSFILPREGAVDEQYF.

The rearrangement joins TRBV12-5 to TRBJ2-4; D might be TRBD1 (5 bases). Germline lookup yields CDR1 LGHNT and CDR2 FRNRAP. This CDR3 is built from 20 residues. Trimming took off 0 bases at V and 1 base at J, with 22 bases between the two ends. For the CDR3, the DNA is TGTGCTAGTGGTTTGGTATTGGAATCCAGGGAAGTAAGGGCCAAAAACATTCAGTACTTC. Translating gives CASGLVLESREVRAKNIQYF.